This is a list of T cell receptor beta chains from one sample in a study of beta chain features in type 1 diabetes. The method was immunoSEQ multiplex PCR; TCRdb's version includes in-frame clones alone and lacks a portion of them. The table shows roughly 160,000 clones, with approximately 8.1% occurring only once. Specimen: central memory CD4+ T cells from blood. The origin of the receptors is a man between 18 and 29 years old with type 1 diabetes. Each CDR3 is given with its conserved first and last residue. D genes are given only for firm matches. The size field is filled for only some rows; it gives once, few, many or a size class.

v_call	j_call	clone_size	cdr3_length	d_call	cdr3_aa	cdr3_nt
TRBV14	TRBJ1-1	few	15	.	CASSRRGALNTEAFF	TGTGCCAGCAGCCGTCGGGGGGCCCTGAACACTGAAGCTTTCTTT
TRBV5-4	TRBJ2-5	few	16	TRBD2	CASSPLAGGYQETQYF	TGTGCCAGCAGCCCTTTAGCGGGGGGGTATCAAGAGACCCAGTACTTC
TRBV9	TRBJ2-3	.	16	TRBD2	CASSPGLAGGGDTQYF	TGTGCCAGCAGCCCTGGACTAGCGGGGGGGGGAGATACGCAGTATTTT
TRBV5-4	TRBJ1-1	few	13	.	CASSLVRDTEAFF	TGTGCCAGCAGCTTGGTGAGGGACACTGAAGCTTTCTTT
TRBV30	TRBJ1-2	few	13	.	CAWRLQGAYGYTF	TGTGCCTGGAGACTTCAAGGGGCCTATGGCTACACCTTC
TRBV30	TRBJ2-7	few	14	TRBD2	CAWSVPAGAGEQYF	TGTGCCTGGAGTGTACCAGCGGGAGCTGGCGAGCAGTACTTC
TRBV6-6	TRBJ2-7	few	15	.	CASSPNGLGAYEQYF	TGTGCCAGCAGCCCCAACGGCCTAGGCGCCTACGAGCAGTACTTC
TRBV9	TRBJ2-7	.	14	.	CASSVDAGLGEQYF	TGTGCCAGCAGCGTAGACGCGGGGTTGGGAGAGCAGTACTTC
TRBV28	TRBJ2-3	.	16	.	CASSTLAQASTDTQYF	TGTGCCAGCAGTACCCTCGCGCAGGCGAGCACAGATACGCAGTATTTT
TRBV5-1	TRBJ2-5	.	16	TRBD2	CASRIGAGAPGETQYF	TGCGCCAGCAGGATCGGAGCGGGAGCCCCCGGGGAGACCCAGTACTTC
TRBV7-2	TRBJ2-7	.	15	TRBD1	CASSPDGQGAYEQYF	TGTGCCAGCAGCCCCGACGGACAGGGGGCTTACGAGCAGTACTTC
TRBV5-1	TRBJ2-7	.	14	.	CASSSGDRTYEQYF	TGCGCCAGCAGCTCCGGTGACAGAACCTACGAGCAGTACTTC
TRBV6-6	TRBJ1-2	few	15	.	CASSYLLQGVGGYTF	TGTGCCAGCAGTTACCTATTGCAGGGCGTAGGTGGCTACACCTTC
TRBV2	TRBJ2-3	few	15	TRBD2	CASKGLAGSTDTQYF	TGTGCCAGCAAAGGACTAGCGGGTAGCACAGATACGCAGTATTTT
TRBV18	TRBJ2-3	.	15	TRBD2	CASSPERGAPDTQYF	TGTGCCAGCTCACCGGAGCGGGGGGCCCCAGATACGCAGTATTTT
TRBV28	TRBJ2-1	.	13	.	CASISGQGDEQFF	TGTGCCAGCATCAGCGGGCAGGGCGATGAGCAGTTCTTC
TRBV2	TRBJ1-5	.	14	.	CASSDSGHNQPQHF	TGTGCCAGCAGTGATTCAGGACACAATCAGCCCCAGCATTTT
TRBV30	TRBJ2-5	.	13	.	CAWSSPGSETQYF	TGTGCCTGGAGTTCCCCGGGATCGGAGACCCAGTACTTC
TRBV6-6	TRBJ2-7	many	16	.	CASSYYRGMNSYEQYF	TGTGCCAGCAGTTACTATCGGGGGATGAACTCCTACGAGCAGTACTTC
TRBV18	TRBJ1-1	few	15	TRBD1	CASSPFPTGSTEAFF	TGTGCCAGCTCCCCCTTCCCGACAGGGTCGACTGAAGCTTTCTTT
TRBV9	TRBJ2-5	.	17	TRBD1	CASSVALGQEQQETQYF	TGTGCCAGCAGCGTAGCTCTTGGACAGGAACAACAAGAGACCCAGTACTTC
TRBV4-2	TRBJ1-2	few	18	TRBD1	CASSQDPGTGGGIYGYTF	TGTGCCAGCAGCCAAGACCCCGGTACAGGGGGCGGAATCTATGGCTACACCTTC
TRBV18	TRBJ2-3	many	15	.	CASSPPVGRADTQYF	TGTGCCAGCTCACCCCCAGTGGGGAGAGCAGATACGCAGTATTTT
TRBV12-5	TRBJ2-1	.	15	TRBD2	CASGLDLAGANEQFF	TGTGCTAGTGGTTTGGATCTAGCGGGAGCGAATGAGCAGTTCTTC
TRBV18	TRBJ2-3	few	16	.	CASSPLGAPSTDTQYF	TGTGCCAGCTCACCGCTGGGGGCACCAAGCACAGATACGCAGTATTTT
TRBV28	TRBJ2-5	.	16	.	CASSLGGAAAQETQYF	TGTGCCAGCAGTTTGGGCGGGGCCGCAGCCCAAGAGACCCAGTACTTC
TRBV19	TRBJ2-3	few	14	.	CATTAGRLTDTQYF	TGTGCCACAACGGCGGGGAGGCTCACAGATACGCAGTATTTT
TRBV5-1	TRBJ1-1	few	13	.	CASSFSGEAEAFF	TGCGCCAGCAGCTTTTCAGGGGAAGCTGAAGCTTTCTTT
TRBV15	TRBJ1-2	few	17	.	CATSRDGGASGVYGYTF	TGTGCCACCAGCAGAGATGGCGGGGCAAGCGGTGTCTATGGCTACACCTTC
TRBV28	TRBJ2-7	.	15	.	CASSLYGRFLNEQYF	TGTGCCAGCAGTTTATATGGGAGATTCTTAAACGAGCAGTACTTC
TRBV6-6	TRBJ1-2	few	12	.	CASSPQYNGYTF	TGTGCCAGCAGCCCGCAGTATAATGGCTACACCTTC
TRBV15	TRBJ2-3	many	15	TRBD2	CATSRVLAGGDTQYF	TGTGCCACCAGCAGGGTCCTAGCGGGAGGAGATACGCAGTATTTT